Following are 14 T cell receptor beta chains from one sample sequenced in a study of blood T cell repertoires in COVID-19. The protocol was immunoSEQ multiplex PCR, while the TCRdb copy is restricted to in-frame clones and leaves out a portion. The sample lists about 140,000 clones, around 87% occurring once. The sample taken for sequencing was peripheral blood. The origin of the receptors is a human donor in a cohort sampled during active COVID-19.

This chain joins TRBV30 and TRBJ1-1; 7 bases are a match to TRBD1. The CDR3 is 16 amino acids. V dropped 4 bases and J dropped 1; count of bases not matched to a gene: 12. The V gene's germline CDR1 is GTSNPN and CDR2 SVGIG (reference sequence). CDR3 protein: CAWMGRDRRPNTEAFF. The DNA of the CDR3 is TGTGCCTGGATGGGCCGGGACAGAAGACCGAACACTGAAGCTTTCTTT.

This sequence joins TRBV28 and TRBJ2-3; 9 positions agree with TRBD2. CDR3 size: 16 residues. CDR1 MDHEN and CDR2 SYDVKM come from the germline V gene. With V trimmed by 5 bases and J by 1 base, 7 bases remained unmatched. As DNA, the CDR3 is TGTGCCAGCAGTCTTAGCGGGGGCGGGGGCACAGATACGCAGTATTTT. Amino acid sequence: CASSLSGGGGTDTQYF.

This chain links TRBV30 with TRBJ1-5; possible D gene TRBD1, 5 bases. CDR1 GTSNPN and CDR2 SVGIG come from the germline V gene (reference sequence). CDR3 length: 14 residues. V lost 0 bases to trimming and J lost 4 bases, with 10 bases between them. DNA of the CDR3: TGTGCCTGGAGTGTGAAGGGGCCGAATCAGCCCCAGCATTTT. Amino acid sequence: CAWSVKGPNQPQHF.

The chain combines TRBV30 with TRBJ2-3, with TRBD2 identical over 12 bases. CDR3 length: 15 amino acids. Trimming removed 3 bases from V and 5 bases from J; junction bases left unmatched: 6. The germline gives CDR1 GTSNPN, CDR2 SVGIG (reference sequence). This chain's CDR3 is CAWSIALAGGDTQYF. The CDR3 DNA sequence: TGTGCCTGGAGCATCGCACTAGCGGGAGGAGATACGCAGTATTTT. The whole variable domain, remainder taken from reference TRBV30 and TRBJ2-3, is SQTIHQWPATLVQPVGSPLSLECTVEGTSNPNLYWYRQAAGRGLQLLFYSVGIGQISSEVPQNLSASRPQDRQFILSSKKLLLSDSGFYLCAWSIALAGGDTQYFGPGTRLTVL.

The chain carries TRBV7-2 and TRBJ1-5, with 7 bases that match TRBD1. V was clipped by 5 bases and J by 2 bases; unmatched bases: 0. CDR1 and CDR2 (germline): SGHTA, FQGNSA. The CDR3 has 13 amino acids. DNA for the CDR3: TGTGCCAGCAGCACAGGGGGCAATCAGCCCCAGCATTTT. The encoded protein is CASSTGGNQPQHF.

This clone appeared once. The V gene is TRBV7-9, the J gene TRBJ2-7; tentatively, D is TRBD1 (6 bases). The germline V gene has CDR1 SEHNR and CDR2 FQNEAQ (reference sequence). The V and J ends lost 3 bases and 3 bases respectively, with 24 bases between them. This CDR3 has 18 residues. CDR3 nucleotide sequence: TGTGCCAGCAGCTTCGGTTGGGGGCTGCGGAAAGTTAACTACGAGCAGTACTTC. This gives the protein CASSFGWGLRKVNYEQYF. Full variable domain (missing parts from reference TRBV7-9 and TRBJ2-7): DTGVSQNPRHKITKRGQNVTFRCDPISEHNRLYWYRQTLGQGPEFLTYFQNEAQLEKSRLLSDRFSAERPKGSFSTLEIQRTEQGDSAMYLCASSFGWGLRKVNYEQYFGPGTRLTVT.

In DNA, the CDR3 is TGTGCCAGCAGCTTTGGGACAGCTACCTACAATGAGCAGTTCTTC. Translating gives CASSFGTATYNEQFF. This chain connects TRBV5-8 to TRBJ2-1, with TRBD1 identical over 7 bases. V lost 2 bases to trimming and J lost 2 bases; unmatched junction nucleotides: 4. Germline CDR1 SGHTS, CDR2 YDEGEE. This CDR3 is built from 15 residues.

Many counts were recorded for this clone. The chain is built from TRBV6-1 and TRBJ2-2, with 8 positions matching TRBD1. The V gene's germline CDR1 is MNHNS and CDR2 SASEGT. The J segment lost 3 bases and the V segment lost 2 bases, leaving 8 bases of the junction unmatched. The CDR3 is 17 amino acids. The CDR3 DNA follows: TGTGCCAGCAGTGAAAGGACAGGGTTGTGGGACACCGGGGAGCTGTTTTTT. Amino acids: CASSERTGLWDTGELFF.

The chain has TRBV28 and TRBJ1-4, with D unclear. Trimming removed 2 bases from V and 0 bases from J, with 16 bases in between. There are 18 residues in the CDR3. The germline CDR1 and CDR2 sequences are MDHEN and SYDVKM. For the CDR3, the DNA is TGTGCCAGCAGTTTAGGGTCTATTAGCGGAGCAACTAATGAAAAACTGTTTTTT. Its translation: CASSLGSISGATNEKLFF.

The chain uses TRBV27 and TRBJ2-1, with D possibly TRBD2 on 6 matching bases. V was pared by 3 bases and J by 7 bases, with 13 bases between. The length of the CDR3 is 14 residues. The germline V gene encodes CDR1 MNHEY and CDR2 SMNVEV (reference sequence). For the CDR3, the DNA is TGTGCCAGCAGTTTCTCTAGCGAGATGAATGAGCAGTTCTTC. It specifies CASSFSSEMNEQFF.

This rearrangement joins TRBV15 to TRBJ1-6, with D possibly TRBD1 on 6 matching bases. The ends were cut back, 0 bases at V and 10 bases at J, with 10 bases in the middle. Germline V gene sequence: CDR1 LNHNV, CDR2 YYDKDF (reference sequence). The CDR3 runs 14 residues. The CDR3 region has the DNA TGTGCCACCAGCAGAGAGACAGGTGGCTCACCCCTCCACTTT. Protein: CATSRETGGSPLHF.

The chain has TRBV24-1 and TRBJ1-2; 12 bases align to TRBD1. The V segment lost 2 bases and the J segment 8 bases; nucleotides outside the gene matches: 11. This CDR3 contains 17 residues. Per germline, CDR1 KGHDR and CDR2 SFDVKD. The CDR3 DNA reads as TGTGCCACCAGTGATTCTCCGGGACAGGGGGCCGTTCAGGGCTACACCTTC. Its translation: CATSDSPGQGAVQGYTF.

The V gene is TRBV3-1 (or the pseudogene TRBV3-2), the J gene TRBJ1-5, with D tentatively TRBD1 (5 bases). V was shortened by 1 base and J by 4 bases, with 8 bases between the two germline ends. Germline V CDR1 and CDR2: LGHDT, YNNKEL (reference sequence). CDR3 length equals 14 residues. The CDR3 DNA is TGTGCCAGCAGCCAAGGTTACAGGAATCAGCCCCAGCATTTT. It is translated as CASSQGYRNQPQHF.

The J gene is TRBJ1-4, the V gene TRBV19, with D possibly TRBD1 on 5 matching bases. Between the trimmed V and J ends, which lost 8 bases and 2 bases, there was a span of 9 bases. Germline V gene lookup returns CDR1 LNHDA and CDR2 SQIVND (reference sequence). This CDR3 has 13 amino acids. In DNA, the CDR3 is TGTGCCAGTGCAGGGTGGACTAATGAAAAACTGTTTTTT. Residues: CASAGWTNEKLFF.